Listed here is a single T cell receptor beta chain. What it recognizes is unknown. The J segment lost 13 bases and the V segment lost 1 base, leaving 9 bases of the junction unmatched. The V gene's germline CDR1 is LGHNT and CDR2 FRNRAP. This CDR3 is built from 15 residues. This sample was taken from a study of OX40 agonist ivuxolimab in advanced cancers. Study-wide results and caveats: At 0.1 to 3.0 mg/kg, clonal expansion of CD4+ and CD8+ blood T cells had occurred by week 6.

Here immunoSEQ multiplex PCR was the method, and the copy in TCRdb shows in-frame clones only, minus some. Seen here are around 38,000 clones, roughly 80% observed once, and the top ten hold 6.5% to 8%. The rearrangement uses TRBV12-5 and TRBJ2-1, with TRBD2 matching over 11 bases. The TCR comes from an adult with an advanced solid tumor such as melanoma, head and neck, liver or kidney cancer. Sequenced here: CD4+ or CD8+ T cells sorted from blood, sampled in a trial of the OX40 agonist ivuxolimab. The CDR3: CASGLDLLAGGIQFF. CDR3 DNA: TGTGCTAGTGGTTTGGACCTGCTAGCGGGAGGTATTCAGTTCTTC. Complete variable domain (other parts from reference TRBV12-5 and TRBJ2-1): DARVTQTPRHKVTEMGQEVTMRCQPILGHNTVFWYRQTMMQGLELLAYFRNRAPLDDSGMPKDRFSAEMPDATLATLKIQPSEPRDSAVYFCASGLDLLAGGIQFFGPGTRLTVL.